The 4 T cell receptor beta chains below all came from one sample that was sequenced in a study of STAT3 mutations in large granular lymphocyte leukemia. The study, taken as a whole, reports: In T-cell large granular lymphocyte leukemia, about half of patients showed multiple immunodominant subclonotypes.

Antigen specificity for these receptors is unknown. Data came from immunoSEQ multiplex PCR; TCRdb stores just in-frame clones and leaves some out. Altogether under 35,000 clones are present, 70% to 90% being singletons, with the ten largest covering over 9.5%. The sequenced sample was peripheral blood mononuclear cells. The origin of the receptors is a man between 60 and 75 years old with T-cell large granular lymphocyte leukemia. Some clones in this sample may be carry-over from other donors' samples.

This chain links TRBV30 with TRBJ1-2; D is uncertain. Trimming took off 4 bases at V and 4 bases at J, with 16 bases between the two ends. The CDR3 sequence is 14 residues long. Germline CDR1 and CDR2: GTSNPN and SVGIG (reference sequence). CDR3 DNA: TGTGCCTGGACCCAAGCCCGGGTCCTCTATGGCTACACCTTC. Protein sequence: CAWTQARVLYGYTF.

The CDR3 DNA follows: TGTGCCAGCAGTTTATACAGGGATCAGCCCCAGCATTTT. Residues: CASSLYRDQPQHF. V gene TRBV27 combines with J gene TRBJ1-5; D is possibly TRBD1 (6 bases). Between the trimmed V and J ends, which lost 1 base and 5 bases, there was a span of 6 bases. Germline values: CDR1 MNHEY, CDR2 SMNVEV (reference sequence). The CDR3 runs to 13 residues.

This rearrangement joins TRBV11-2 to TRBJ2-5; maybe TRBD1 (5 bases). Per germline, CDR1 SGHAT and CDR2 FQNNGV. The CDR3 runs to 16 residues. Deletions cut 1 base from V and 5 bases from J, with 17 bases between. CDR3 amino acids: CASSLVGQGSRETQYF. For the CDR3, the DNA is TGTGCCAGCAGCTTAGTTGGGCAGGGATCCAGGGAGACCCAGTACTTC.

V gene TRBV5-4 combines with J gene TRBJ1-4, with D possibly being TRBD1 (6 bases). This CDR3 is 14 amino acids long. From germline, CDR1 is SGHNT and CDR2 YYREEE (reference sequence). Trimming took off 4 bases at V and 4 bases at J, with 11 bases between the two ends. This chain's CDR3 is CASSIGQINEKLFF. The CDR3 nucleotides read TGTGCCAGCAGCATCGGACAGATTAATGAAAAACTGTTTTTT.